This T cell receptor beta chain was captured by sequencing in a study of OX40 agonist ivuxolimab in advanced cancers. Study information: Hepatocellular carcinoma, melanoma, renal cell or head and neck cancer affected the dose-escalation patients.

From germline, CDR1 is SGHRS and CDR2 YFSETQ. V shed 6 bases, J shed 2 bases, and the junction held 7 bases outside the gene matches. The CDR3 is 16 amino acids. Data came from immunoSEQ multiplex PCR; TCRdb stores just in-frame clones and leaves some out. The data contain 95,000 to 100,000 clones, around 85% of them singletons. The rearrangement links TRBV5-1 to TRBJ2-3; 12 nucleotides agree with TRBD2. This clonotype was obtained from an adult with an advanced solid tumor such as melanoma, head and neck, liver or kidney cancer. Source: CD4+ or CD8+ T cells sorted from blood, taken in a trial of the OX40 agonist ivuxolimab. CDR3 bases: TGCGCCAGCACCGATGGACTAGCGGGGTACACAGATACGCAGTATTTT. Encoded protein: CASTDGLAGYTDTQYF.